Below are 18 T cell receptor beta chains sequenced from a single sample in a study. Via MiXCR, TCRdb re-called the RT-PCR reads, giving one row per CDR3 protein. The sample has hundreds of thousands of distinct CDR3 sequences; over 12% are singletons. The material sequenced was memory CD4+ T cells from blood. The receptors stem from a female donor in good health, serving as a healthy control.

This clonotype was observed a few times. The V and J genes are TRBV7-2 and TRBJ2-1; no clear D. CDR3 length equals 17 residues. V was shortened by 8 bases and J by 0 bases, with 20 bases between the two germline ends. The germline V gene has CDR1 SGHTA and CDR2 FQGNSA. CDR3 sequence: CASSLGLTFSSYNEQFF. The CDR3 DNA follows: TGTGCCAGCTCCCTAGGCCTGACTTTTAGCTCCTACAATGAGCAGTTCTTC.

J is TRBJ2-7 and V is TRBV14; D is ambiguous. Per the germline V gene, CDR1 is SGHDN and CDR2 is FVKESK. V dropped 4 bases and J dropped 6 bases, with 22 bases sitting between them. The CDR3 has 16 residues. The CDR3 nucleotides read TGTGCCAGCAGCCCCACCCTTGCCGCCAACGCGATCGAGCAGTACTTC. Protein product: CASSPTLAANAIEQYF. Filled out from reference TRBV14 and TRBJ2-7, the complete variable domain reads EAGVTQFPSHSVIEKGQTVTLRCDPISGHDNLYWYRRVMGKEIKFLLHFVKESKQDESGMPNNRFLAERTGGTYSTLKVQPAELEDSGVYFCASSPTLAANAIEQYFGPGTRLTVT.

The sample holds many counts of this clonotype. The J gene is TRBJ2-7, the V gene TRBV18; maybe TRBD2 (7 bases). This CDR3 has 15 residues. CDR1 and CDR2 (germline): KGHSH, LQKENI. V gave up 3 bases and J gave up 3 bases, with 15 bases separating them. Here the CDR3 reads CASSPGGQGGYEQYF. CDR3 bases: TGTGCCAGCTCACCCGGGGGGCAGGGAGGCTACGAGCAGTACTTC.

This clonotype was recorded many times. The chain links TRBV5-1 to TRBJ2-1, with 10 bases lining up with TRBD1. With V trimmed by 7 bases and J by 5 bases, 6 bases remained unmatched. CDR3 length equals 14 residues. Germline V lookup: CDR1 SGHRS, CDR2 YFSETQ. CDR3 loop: CASGAGTGDNEQFF. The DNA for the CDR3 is TGCGCCAGCGGGGCCGGGACAGGGGACAATGAGCAGTTCTTC.

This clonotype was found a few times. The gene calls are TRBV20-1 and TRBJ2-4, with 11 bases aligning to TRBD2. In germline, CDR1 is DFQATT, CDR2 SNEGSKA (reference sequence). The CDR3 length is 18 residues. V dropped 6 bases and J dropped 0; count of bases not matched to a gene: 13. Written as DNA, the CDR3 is TGCAGTGCAGTGTCTAGCGGGAGGCAACCGTTAGCCAAAAACATTCAGTACTTC. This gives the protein CSAVSSGRQPLAKNIQYF.

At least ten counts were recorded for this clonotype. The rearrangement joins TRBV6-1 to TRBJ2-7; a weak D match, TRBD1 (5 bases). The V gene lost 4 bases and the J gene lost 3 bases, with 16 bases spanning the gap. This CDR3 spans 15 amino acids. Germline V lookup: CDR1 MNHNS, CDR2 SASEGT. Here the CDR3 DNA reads TGTGCCAGCAGTGGTTGGATTGGGGCAAACTACGAGCAGTACTTC. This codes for CASSGWIGANYEQYF.

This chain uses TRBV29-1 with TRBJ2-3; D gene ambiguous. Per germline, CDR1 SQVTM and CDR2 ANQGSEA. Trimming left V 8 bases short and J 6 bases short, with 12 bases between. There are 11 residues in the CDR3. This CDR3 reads CSLLVGDTQYF. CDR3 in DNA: TGCAGCCTTTTGGTAGGGGATACGCAGTATTTT.

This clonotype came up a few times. Written as DNA, the CDR3 is TGCGCCAGCAGCTTGGACACCACCTCGGGCTACGAGCAGTACTTC. Its translation: CASSLDTTSGYEQYF. The rearrangement uses TRBV5-1 and TRBJ2-7; no reliable D call. CDR3 length: 15 amino acids. CDR1 and CDR2 from the germline V gene are SGHRS and YFSETQ. V was shortened by 0 bases and J by 3 bases, with 13 bases between the two germline ends.

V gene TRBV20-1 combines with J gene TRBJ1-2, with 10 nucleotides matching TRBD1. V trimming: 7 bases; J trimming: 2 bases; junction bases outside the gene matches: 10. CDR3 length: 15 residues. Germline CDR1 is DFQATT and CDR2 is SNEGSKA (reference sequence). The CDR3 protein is CSGTTGTGVNYGYTF. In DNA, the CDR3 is TGCAGTGGCACCACCGGGACAGGGGTCAACTATGGCTACACCTTC.

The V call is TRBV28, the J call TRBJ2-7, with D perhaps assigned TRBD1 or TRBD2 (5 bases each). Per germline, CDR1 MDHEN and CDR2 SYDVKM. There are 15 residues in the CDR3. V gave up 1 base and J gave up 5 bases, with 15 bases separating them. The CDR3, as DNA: TGTGCCAGCAGTTTATTGGGGCCTCGGGGCGACGAGCAGTACTTC. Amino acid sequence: CASSLLGPRGDEQYF.

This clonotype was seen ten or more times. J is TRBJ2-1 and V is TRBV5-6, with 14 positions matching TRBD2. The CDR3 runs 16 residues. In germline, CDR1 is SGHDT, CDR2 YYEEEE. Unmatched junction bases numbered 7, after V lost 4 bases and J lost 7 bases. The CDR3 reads CASSPPRTSGRNEQFF. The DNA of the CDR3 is TGTGCCAGCAGCCCTCCCCGGACTAGCGGGAGGAATGAGCAGTTCTTC.

This CDR3 reads CASSSRTPSSYNEQFF. In nucleotides, the CDR3 is TGTGCCAGCAGCTCACGGACCCCGAGCTCCTACAATGAGCAGTTCTTC. The chain joins TRBV5-4 to TRBJ2-1; unclear D gene. Germline CDR1 and CDR2: SGHNT and YYREEE (reference sequence). The length of the CDR3 is 16 residues. The germline V and J ends were trimmed by 3 bases and 0 bases, with 13 bases remaining between them.

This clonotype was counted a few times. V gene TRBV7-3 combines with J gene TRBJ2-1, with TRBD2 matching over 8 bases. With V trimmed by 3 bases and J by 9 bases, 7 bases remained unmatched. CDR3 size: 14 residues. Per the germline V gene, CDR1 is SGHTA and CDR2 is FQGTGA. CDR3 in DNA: TGTGCCAGCAGCTTTCAGCGGGAGCTTGGTGAGCAGTTCTTC. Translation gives CASSFQRELGEQFF. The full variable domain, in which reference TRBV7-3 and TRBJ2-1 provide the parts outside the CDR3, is GAGVSQTPSNKVTEKGKYVELRCDPISGHTALYWYRQSLGQGPEFLIYFQGTGAADDSGLPNDRFFAVRPEGSVSTLKIQRTERGDSAVYLCASSFQRELGEQFFGPGTRLTVL.

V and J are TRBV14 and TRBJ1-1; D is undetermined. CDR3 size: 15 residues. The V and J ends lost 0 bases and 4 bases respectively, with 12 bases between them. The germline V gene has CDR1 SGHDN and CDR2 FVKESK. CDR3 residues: CASSQEWGSGTEAFF. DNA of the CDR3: TGTGCCAGCAGCCAAGAATGGGGTTCGGGCACTGAAGCTTTCTTT.

The CDR3 loop reads CATSAPGLNTEAFF. In DNA, the CDR3 is TGTGCCACCAGTGCGCCGGGGCTAAACACTGAAGCTTTCTTT. This rearrangement joins TRBV24-1 to TRBJ1-1; the D gene is possibly TRBD1 (5 bases). Between the trimmed V and J ends, which lost 5 bases and 2 bases, there was a span of 11 bases. CDR1 and CDR2 (germline): KGHDR, SFDVKD. CDR3 size: 14 residues.

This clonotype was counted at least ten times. The CDR3 reads CASSSQGLAVNTGELFF. CDR3 nucleotide sequence: TGCGCCAGCAGCAGCCAGGGACTAGCGGTAAACACCGGGGAGCTGTTTTTT. V usage is TRBV5-1 and J usage is TRBJ2-2; 11 bases align to TRBD2. This CDR3 region has 17 residues. In germline, CDR1 is SGHRS, CDR2 YFSETQ. The J segment lost 2 bases and the V segment lost 4 bases, leaving 7 bases of the junction unmatched.

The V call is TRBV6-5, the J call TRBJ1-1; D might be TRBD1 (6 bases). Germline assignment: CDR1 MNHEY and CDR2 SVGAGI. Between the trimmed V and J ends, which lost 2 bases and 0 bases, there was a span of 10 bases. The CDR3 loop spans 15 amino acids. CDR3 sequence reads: CASSYESGVNTEAFF. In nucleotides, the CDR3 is TGTGCCAGCAGTTACGAGTCAGGGGTGAACACTGAAGCTTTCTTT.

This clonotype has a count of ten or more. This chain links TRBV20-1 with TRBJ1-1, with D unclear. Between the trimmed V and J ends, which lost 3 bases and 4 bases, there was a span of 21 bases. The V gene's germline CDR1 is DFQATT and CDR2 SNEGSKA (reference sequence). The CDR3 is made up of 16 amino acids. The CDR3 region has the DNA TGCAGTGCTAGCCCCGTTTCGTTTGTGTCGGGCACTGAAGCTTTCTTT. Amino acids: CSASPVSFVSGTEAFF.